This TCR beta chain was captured by sequencing in a study of blood T cells in healthy people across ages. This CDR3 is 12 amino acids long. The germline V gene encodes CDR1 SQVTM and CDR2 ANQGSEA. V lost 6 bases, J lost 3 bases, and 3 bases stayed unmatched. Next came a second PCR, run for about 7 to 12 cycles, which used a sample-barcoded 5' primer along with a J-beta primer mix. Each sample yielded at least 2.5 million CDR3-containing paired-end reads. TCRdb analysed the 5' RACE reads with MiXCR anew, one entry per CDR3 protein. The sample holds around 790,000 distinct CDR3 sequences, roughly 44% seen once. Notes on the study in general: Per million T cells, TCR beta diversity dropped roughly linearly as age increased. Strongly correlated with naive T cell percentage was TCR beta diversity. Considered underestimates were the diversity estimates obtained from one million T cells.

This clonotype was recorded many times. Its antigen is unknown. The sample comprised blood. The origin of this receptor is a man in his sixties in good health. The V gene is TRBV29-1, the J gene TRBJ2-5; 8 nucleotides line up with TRBD1. CDR3 in amino acids: CSVQGAEETQYF. In DNA form, the CDR3 reads TGCAGCGTGCAGGGGGCAGAAGAGACCCAGTACTTC. The full variable domain, in which reference TRBV29-1 and TRBJ2-5 provide the parts outside the CDR3, is SAVISQKPSRDICQRGTSLTIQCQVDSQVTMMFWYRQQPGQSLTLIATANQGSEATYESGFVIDKFPISRPNLTFSTLTVSNMSPEDSSIYLCSVQGAEETQYFGPGTRLLVL.